This entry concerns a single T cell receptor beta chain. This sample is part of a study of blood T cell repertoires in COVID-19. Study details: Sites in the United States, Italy and Spain provided acute and convalescent COVID-19 samples.

Germline CDR1 and CDR2: MNHEY and SVGEGT. The trim removed 5 bases at V and 5 bases at J, leaving 5 bases unmatched. The CDR3 consists of 14 residues. As originally analysed: For nucleated cells, counts were estimated from reference gene primer amplification. Using immunoSEQ multiplex PCR, the repertoire was profiled, and TCRdb retains in-frame clones only, with some absent. V, J and clone size are taken as reported in that table, and D and trimming were inferred from the DNA itself. The sample shows 250,000 or so clones, 89% of them seen only once. Sequences were obtained from peripheral blood. The chain links TRBV6-2 or TRBV6-3 to TRBJ2-1; 8 bases are shared with TRBD1. The sequence was obtained from a woman in her forties who had recovered from COVID-19. Here the CDR3 DNA reads TGTGCCAGCAGTCCGTGGACAGGGAACAATGAGCAGTTCTTC. This codes for CASSPWTGNNEQFF.